The 18 T cell receptor delta chains presented below share a single source sample, sequenced in a study of γδ T cells in repeated Plasmodium falciparum infection. TCRdb repeated clone calling on the multiplex PCR reads with CATT. The sample records around 89,000 delta-chain clones, 1.4% being singletons. Gammadelta T cells were flow-sorted from PBMC into Vgamma9/Vdelta2+ and Vdelta2-negative populations for bulk analysis. The sequencing sample was made of gamma-delta T cells from blood. These receptors all stem from a pool of human donors (malaria-infected and uninfected, not separated).

This clone was seen a handful of times. One base separates it from a far larger clone, so it is likely a read error. This CDR3 is also generated by other DNA sequences in the sample. V gene TRDV1 combines with J gene TRDJ1; D is undetermined. The CDR3 is 19 residues long. The germline CDR1 and CDR2 sequences are TSWWSYY and QGS. The CDR3 is CALGEVPIRLPIHTDKLIF. The CDR3 nucleotides read TGTGCTCTTGGGGAAGTTCCCATTCGACTCCCTATTCACACCGATAAGCTCATCTTT.

The table lists this clone with many counts. TCRdb has a much larger clone's protein, which differs at residue 15 from the translation of this DNA, likely because of a read error; what is shown is the protein translated from the DNA. The V call is TRDV1, the J call TRDJ1; 8 positions match TRDD3. The CDR3 length is 19 residues. V dropped 2 bases and J dropped 8; count of bases not matched to a gene: 22. CDR1 and CDR2 (germline): TSWWSYY, QGS. In nucleotides, the CDR3 is TGTGCTCTTGGGGAAGCGTCGAGTCCCAACTACTGGGGGGGCGACAAACTCATCTTT. As protein: CALGEASSPNYWGGDKLIF.

As concerns this clone: It is likely a read error: a sequence one base away is far more abundant. Distinct nucleotide sequences in the sample also encode this CDR3. The chain combines TRDV1 with TRDJ2; 10 bases are shared with TRDD3. The CDR3 extends over 21 amino acids. Germline V CDR1 and CDR2: TSWWSYY, QGS. CDR3 sequence (DNA): TGTGCTCTTGGGGAACTCCTAGGAGCCCCCATGGGGGATACTTTGACAGCACAGCTCTTCTTT. Residues: CALGELLGAPMGDTLTAQLFF.

This clone occurred many times. The protein TCRdb gives is from a much larger clone and does not agree with this DNA's translation at residue 4, likely a read error; the protein shown here comes from the DNA. This chain joins TRDV1 and TRDJ1, with TRDD2 matching 8 bases. Germline V gives CDR1 TSWWSYY, CDR2 QGS. The V and J ends lost 8 bases and 7 bases, in that order; junction bases with no gene match: 18. This CDR3 region has 16 residues. This CDR3 is CALWKLPTRMGSKLIF. CDR3 coding DNA: TGTGCTCTTTGGAAACTTCCTACTAGGATGGGGAGTAAACTCATCTTT.

Concerning this clone: The protein recorded in TCRdb matches a much larger clone and deviates from this DNA's translation at residue 18, suggesting a read error; the protein here is obtained by translating the DNA. The rearrangement links TRDV2 to TRDJ2, with TRDD3 identical over 7 bases. The J call is doubtful: the DNA matches TRDJ1 better. This CDR3 is 19 amino acids long. Germline V lookup: CDR1 GEAIGNYY, CDR2 EKD. In nucleotides, the CDR3 is TGTGCCTGTGACCGGCGGGTAATGCTGGGGATAATACGGGCAGCACAACTCATCTTT. Translated: CACDRRVMLGIIRAAQLIF.

This clone came up a few times. This DNA translates differently at residue 9 from the TCRdb protein, which is that of a much larger clone; a read error is likely, and the protein shown is the DNA's own translation. V is TRDV1 and J is TRDJ1; 7 bases agree with TRDD3. The J gene, left out of TCRdb, was set here by checking the DNA against germline. Trimming cost V 0 bases and J 0 bases; bases outside gene matches: 19. Germline CDR1 and CDR2: TSWWSYY and QGS. The CDR3 loop spans 21 amino acids. CDR3 residues: CALGELRPSSGDRLNTDKLIF. For the CDR3, the DNA is TGTGCTCTTGGGGAACTACGTCCTAGTAGCGGGGATAGACTCAACACCGATAAACTCATCTTT.

In regard to this clone: The protein TCRdb gives is from a much larger clone and does not agree with this DNA's translation at residue 10, likely a read error; the protein shown here comes from the DNA. This sequence joins TRDV1 and TRDJ1; 10 positions match TRDD3. TCRdb offers no J gene call, so here the DNA was matched to germline to obtain one. Germline V gene sequence: CDR1 TSWWSYY, CDR2 QGS. The CDR3 spans 27 residues. Losses at the gene ends were 0 bases for V and 1 base for J; bases not matched to a gene: 35. The CDR3 here is CALGELQIPPYVFRGGYDYRLTDKLIF. The CDR3 DNA reads as TGTGCTCTTGGGGAACTTCAAATTCCTCCCTACGTCTTTCGAGGGGGATACGATTACCGACTCACCGATAAACTCATCTTT.

This clone showed up just a few times. TCRdb records a much larger clone's protein for this DNA, with a difference at residue 15 that likely arises from a read error; the protein given is the translation of the DNA. The V and J genes are TRDV2 and TRDJ1; 10 nucleotides line up with TRDD3. The J gene is absent in TCRdb and was assigned here via DNA matching to germline. The CDR3 is 19 residues long. Germline V gene data show CDR1 as GEAIGNYY and CDR2 as EKD. For the CDR3, the DNA is TGTGCCTGTGACTCAATGCCCGGTACTGGGGGATCCAACACCAATAAACTCATCTTT. This gives the protein CACDSMPGTGGSNTNKLIF.

This clone appeared a few times. The protein in TCRdb stems from a much larger clone and differs at residue 6 from this DNA's translation, likely a read error; here the protein is translated from the DNA. The rearrangement joins TRDV2 to TRDJ1; TRDD3 might be the D (6 bases). The J gene, missing from TCRdb, was assigned here through DNA to germline matching. The CDR3 contains 15 residues. Trimming pared 4 bases from V and 4 bases from J, leaving 18 bases between. Germline loops: CDR1 GEAIGNYY, CDR2 EKD. In DNA form, the CDR3 reads TGTGCCTGTGATCCACCGGGGGAGGTGGTCGATAAACTCATCTTT. It yields the protein CACDPPGEVVDKLIF.

This clone was detected only a few times. TCRdb's entry gives the protein of a much larger clone, which mismatches this DNA's translation at residue 17, likely from a read error; the protein reported here is translated from the DNA. The chain joins TRDV1 to TRDJ1; TRDD3 matches 10 bases. No J gene is reported in TCRdb; it was inferred here by comparing the DNA with germline. CDR1 and CDR2 (germline): TSWWSYY, QGS. CDR3 length equals 21 residues. J was trimmed by 6 bases and V by 3 bases; bases with no gene match: 25. The DNA of the CDR3 is TGTGCTCTTGGGGACCCCCTTCCAGAAGGACTGGGGGATGATCGTACCAATAAACTCATCTTT. It is translated as CALGDPLPEGLGDDRTNKLIF.

On this clone itself: The protein recorded in TCRdb matches a much larger clone and deviates from this DNA's translation at residue 4, suggesting a read error; the protein here is obtained by translating the DNA. The chain has TRDV2 and TRDJ1; D gene uncertain. TCRdb carries no J gene annotation; the J gene was assigned here by matching the DNA with germline. The CDR3 is 13 residues long. The V end was cut by 5 bases, the J end by 4 bases, with 13 bases between. Germline CDR1 GEAIGNYY, CDR2 EKD. CDR3 sequence (DNA): TGTGCCTGTGTCAGTGTAGGAGTCGATAAACTCATCTTT. Translation gives CACVSVGVDKLIF.

This clone was observed a few times. The protein TCRdb gives is from a much larger clone and does not agree with this DNA's translation at residue 11, likely a read error; the protein shown here comes from the DNA. This rearrangement joins TRDV1 to TRDJ1, with 11 bases aligning to TRDD3. Since TCRdb gives no J gene, matching the DNA to germline was used here to assign it. V dropped 0 bases and J dropped 2; count of bases not matched to a gene: 17. The CDR3 has 21 residues. CDR1 is TSWWSYY and CDR2 is QGS in the germline V gene. The CDR3 here is CALGELCYSPLYWGITDKLIF. The CDR3 DNA is TGTGCTCTTGGGGAACTATGCTACTCCCCCCTGTACTGGGGGATAACCGATAAACTCATCTTT.

Only a few counts were recorded for this clone. A read error is the likely source, as a far larger clone sits one nucleotide away. Other DNA sequences in this specimen translate into the identical CDR3. J is TRDJ1 and V is TRDV1; TRDD3 matches at 12 bases. Germline V lookup: CDR1 TSWWSYY, CDR2 QGS. Losses at the gene ends were 0 bases for V and 3 bases for J; bases not matched to a gene: 17. The CDR3 runs 21 residues. The CDR3 DNA reads as TGTGCTCTTGGGGAACTAATGGGGTACTGGGGGATACCCTACCTGCCCGATAAACTCATCTTT. Amino acid sequence: CALGELMGYWGIPYLPDKLIF.

A few counts support this clone. The amino acid sequence in TCRdb belongs to a much larger clone and departs from this DNA's translation at residue 4, likely a sequencing read error; the sequence shown is translated from the DNA. The chain has TRDV2 and TRDJ1, with D possibly matching TRDD3 (5 bases). TCRdb gives no J gene; it was assigned here by matching the DNA to germline. Germline V gene data show CDR1 as GEAIGNYY and CDR2 as EKD. CDR3 size: 20 residues. The CDR3 here is CACGTVKGTSRISYTDKLIF. The CDR3 bases are TGTGCCTGTGGCACCGTGAAGGGGACTTCAAGGATCTCGTACACCGATAAACTCATCTTT.

The sample holds many counts of this clone. Other nucleotide sequences in the sample specify the same CDR3. The chain joins TRDV1 to TRDJ1, with 13 bases matching TRDD3. Germline V gene data show CDR1 as TSWWSYY and CDR2 as QGS. The V gene end was trimmed by 1 base and the J gene end by 10 bases; junction bases not matched to a gene: 21. This CDR3 contains 20 residues. CDR3 coding DNA: TGTGCTCTTGGGGAACAACGGTTCTGGGGCGGCCAGAACTGGGGGATACGACTCATCTTT. It is translated as CALGEQRFWGGQNWGIRLIF.

A few counts support this clone. TCRdb has a much larger clone's protein, which differs at residue 2 from the translation of this DNA, likely because of a read error; what is shown is the protein translated from the DNA. This rearrangement joins TRDV1 to TRDJ1; 8 bases are a match to TRDD3. Here the J gene came from matching the DNA to germline, since TCRdb omits it. The CDR3 totals 18 residues. Germline V gene data show CDR1 as TSWWSYY and CDR2 as QGS. The CDR3 sequence is CSLGELKWGMSDTDKLIF. CDR3 DNA sequence: TGTTCTCTTGGGGAACTAAAATGGGGGATGTCCGACACCGATAAACTCATCTTT.

As regards this clone: TCRdb records a much larger clone's protein for this DNA, with a difference at residue 8 that likely arises from a read error; the protein given is the translation of the DNA. This rearrangement joins TRDV2 to TRDJ1; TRDD3 matches at 9 bases. No J gene is reported in TCRdb; it was inferred here by comparing the DNA with germline. The V gene end was trimmed by 0 bases and the J gene end by 0 bases; junction bases not matched to a gene: 10. Germline V CDR1 and CDR2: GEAIGNYY, EKD. This CDR3 is 18 amino acids long. CDR3 sequence reads: CACDTVTAGGFYTDKLIF. CDR3 sequence (DNA): TGTGCCTGTGACACCGTAACGGCTGGGGGATTCTACACCGATAAACTCATCTTT.

Comments on this clone: This DNA translates differently at residue 16 from the TCRdb protein, which is that of a much larger clone; a read error is likely, and the protein shown is the DNA's own translation. The rearrangement joins TRDV3 to TRDJ1; D perhaps matches TRDD2 (5 bases). The J gene is absent in TCRdb and was assigned here via DNA matching to germline. Germline V lookup: CDR1 TVYSNPD, CDR2 GDNSRS (reference sequence). The V and J ends lost 0 bases and 1 base respectively, with 39 bases between them. The CDR3 has 23 amino acids. CDR3 protein: CAFSNPNPPHGAPLSAGTDKLIF. CDR3 sequence (DNA): TGTGCCTTTAGCAATCCTAATCCTCCTCATGGAGCACCCCTCAGTGCTGGCACCGATAAACTCATCTTT.